A selection of T cell receptor beta chains follows, all from one sample in a study of cytomegalovirus exposure and HLA in healthy donors. Sequencing was performed with immunoSEQ multiplex PCR; in TCRdb, only in-frame clones are kept and a portion is missing. The sample includes approximately 84,000 clones, approximately 74% of them seen just once. The sample consisted of PBMCs. These TCRs come from a man in his forties or fifties in good health and CMV-seropositive. Both conserved end residues are part of each CDR3. A D gene is named only where the DNA matches it firmly. A row's size may be missing; if present it is once, few, many or a size class.

CDR3nt | CDR3aa | abundance | j_gene | v_gene | d_gene
TGTGCCAGCAGTTACATACAGGGTGGGGACTACACCTTC | CASSYIQGGDYTF | NA | TRBJ1-2 | TRBV6-6 | NA
TGTTCCAGCAGCTTAAAAGGACTAGCGAACTACAATGAGCAGTTCTTC | CSSSLKGLANYNEQFF | NA | TRBJ2-1 | TRBV7-3 | TRBD2
TGCGCCAGCAGTCTTCAGACTAGCGGGAGTCATGAGCAGTTCTTC | CASSLQTSGSHEQFF | NA | TRBJ2-1 | TRBV23-1 | TRBD2
TGTGCCAGCAGCACAAGGACTAGCGGGGACACAGATACGCAGTATTTT | CASSTRTSGDTDTQYF | NA | TRBJ2-3 | TRBV5-4 | TRBD2
TGCGCCAGCAGCCAAGGCTACCCCTCCCCTTACGAGCAGTACTTC | CASSQGYPSPYEQYF | NA | TRBJ2-7 | TRBV4-1 | NA
TGTGCCAGCAGCTGGAGGGACAGGCTGGATTCACCCCTCCACTTT | CASSWRDRLDSPLHF | few | TRBJ1-6 | TRBV9 | TRBD1
TGTGCCAGCAGCAACCCGACTAGCGGGAGTTCCACGAACACCGGGGAGCTGTTTTTT | CASSNPTSGSSTNTGELFF | NA | TRBJ2-2 | TRBV5-4 | TRBD2
TGCGCCAGCAGTGTACAGGGGGGAGATACGCAGTATTTT | CASSVQGGDTQYF | NA | TRBJ2-3 | TRBV10-2 | TRBD1
TGTGCCAGCAGCCAAGAGGCGGTGGCGGGAGCCCTAGATACGCAGTATTTT | CASSQEAVAGALDTQYF | NA | TRBJ2-3 | TRBV14 | TRBD2
TGCGCCAGCAGCCAATGGACTGGGGCCTACGAGCAGTACTTC | CASSQWTGAYEQYF | once | TRBJ2-7 | TRBV4-1 | NA
TGTGCCAGCTCACTACCGGGACAGGGGACATACGAGCAGTACTTC | CASSLPGQGTYEQYF | NA | TRBJ2-7 | TRBV18 | TRBD1
TGTGCCTGGAGTACGGGACTAGCGGGAGCCAATGAGCAGTTCTTC | CAWSTGLAGANEQFF | NA | TRBJ2-1 | TRBV30 | TRBD2
TGTGCCAGTACTCCGGGACTAGCGACCGAAGAGACCCAGTACTTC | CASTPGLATEETQYF | NA | TRBJ2-5 | TRBV19 | TRBD2
TGTGCCAGCAGTTTGGCCTCGGCAGGGACTAATGAAAAACTGTTTTTT | CASSLASAGTNEKLFF | NA | TRBJ1-4 | TRBV28 | NA
TGTGCCAGCAGCGTAGAGGGGGTCAGGGCTAGCGGGAGGTATGAGCAGTTCTTC | CASSVEGVRASGRYEQFF | NA | TRBJ2-1 | TRBV9 | TRBD2
TGCGCCAGCAGCCCCAGCGGGGGGGATAGCACAGATACGCAGTATTTT | CASSPSGGDSTDTQYF | NA | TRBJ2-3 | TRBV4-1 | TRBD2
TGTGCCAGCAGTGAGGATTTCACCGGGACAGATAATGAAAAACTGTTTTTT | CASSEDFTGTDNEKLFF | once | TRBJ1-4 | TRBV6-1 | TRBD1
TGTGCCTGGAGCGGCACCGGGGAGCTGTTTTTT | CAWSGTGELFF | NA | TRBJ2-2 | TRBV30 | NA
TGTGCCAGCAGCCAGGAGGGATATAGCAATCAGCCCCAGCATTTT | CASSQEGYSNQPQHF | NA | TRBJ1-5 | TRBV4-2 | NA
TGCGCCAGCAGTGGGGCCTTAGCGGACACCGGGGAGCTGTTTTTT | CASSGALADTGELFF | NA | TRBJ2-2 | TRBV10-1 | NA
TGTGCCAGCTCACCATACTCGACGGGGAACACTGAAGCTTTCTTT | CASSPYSTGNTEAFF | NA | TRBJ1-1 | TRBV18 | NA
TGTGCAAGTCGCCCTCCGTCGTCGGACAGCTCCTATGGCTACACCTTC | CASRPPSSDSSYGYTF | NA | TRBJ1-2 | TRBV12-2 | NA
TGTGCCAGCAGTGGACTGCTCTCTGGAAACACCATATATTTT | CASSGLLSGNTIYF | NA | TRBJ1-3 | TRBV7-9 | NA
TGTGCCAGCAGTTCCGGACAGTTTAGCAATCAGCCCCAGCATTTT | CASSSGQFSNQPQHF | few | TRBJ1-5 | TRBV27 | NA
TGTGCCAGCGGTGAACAGGGGGCCCCTACTGAAGCTTTCTTT | CASGEQGAPTEAFF | NA | TRBJ1-1 | TRBV18 | TRBD1
TGTGCCAGCAGTGAAGCTAAGGTCGGAGGCTACGGCTACACCTTC | CASSEAKVGGYGYTF | few | TRBJ1-2 | TRBV25-1 | NA
TGTGCCAGTAGTAAAGGGGTTAACTATGGCTACACCTTC | CASSKGVNYGYTF | many | TRBJ1-2 | TRBV19 | NA
TGTGCCACCAGCAGAGATCCCTTGTATTTCCAAGAGACCCAGTACTTC | CATSRDPLYFQETQYF | few | TRBJ2-5 | TRBV15 | NA
TGCGCCAGCAGCCAAGGATCTAGCCCTAGCACAGATACGCAGTATTTT | CASSQGSSPSTDTQYF | few | TRBJ2-3 | TRBV4-1 | NA
TGTGCCAGCTCACCGACAGGGGGCAGAGATACGCAGTATTTT | CASSPTGGRDTQYF | once | TRBJ2-3 | TRBV18 | TRBD1
TGTGCCAGCAGCTTAGCAGGGGGCCATGAGCAGTTCTTC | CASSLAGGHEQFF | NA | TRBJ2-1 | TRBV7-7 | TRBD1
TGTGCCAGCAGCTTAGGACAGCGGAACACCGGGGAGCTGTTTTTT | CASSLGQRNTGELFF | NA | TRBJ2-2 | TRBV7-2 | NA
TGTGCCAGCACCGGACAGGGGAATCAGCCCCAGCATTTT | CASTGQGNQPQHF | NA | TRBJ1-5 | TRBV6-1 | TRBD1
TGTGCCATCAGTGAGTCAGGCAGGGTAAATGCTGGAAACACCATATATTTT | CAISESGRVNAGNTIYF | few | TRBJ1-3 | TRBV10-3 | NA
TGTGCCAGCAGCACCGGGACAGGGGCCCGGGGCACTGAAGCTTTCTTT | CASSTGTGARGTEAFF | NA | TRBJ1-1 | TRBV7-2 | TRBD1
TGCAGCGCTACAACGGGTGAAAAACTGTTTTTT | CSATTGEKLFF | NA | TRBJ1-4 | TRBV29-1 | NA
TGTGCCAGCAGCCAAGGTCTAGATAGCAATCAGCCCCAGCATTTT | CASSQGLDSNQPQHF | once | TRBJ1-5 | TRBV14 | NA
TGTGCCAGCTCACCAGGAGACAGCAGAGATCACTCTGGAAACACCATATATTTT | CASSPGDSRDHSGNTIYF | NA | TRBJ1-3 | TRBV18 | NA
TGTGCCAGCAGCCGTCCGGGACTAGCGGGAGGGGCCAATGAGCAGTTCTTC | CASSRPGLAGGANEQFF | NA | TRBJ2-1 | TRBV7-9 | TRBD2
TGCAGCGTTTCTAGCGGGGGGGGGATGGGCACAGATACGCAGTATTTT | CSVSSGGGMGTDTQYF | few | TRBJ2-3 | TRBV29-1 | TRBD2
TGTGCCAGCAGCCCCGGGCAGGGGAATCAGCCCCAGCATTTT | CASSPGQGNQPQHF | NA | TRBJ1-5 | TRBV9 | NA
TGCGCCAGCAGCTCTCTAGGGACTCCTCAAGAGACCCAGTACTTC | CASSSLGTPQETQYF | NA | TRBJ2-5 | TRBV5-1 | NA
TGTGCCAGCAGCCCGAGAACTAGCGGGGCTAACACCGGGGAGCTGTTTTTT | CASSPRTSGANTGELFF | NA | TRBJ2-2 | TRBV11-2 | TRBD2
TGTGCCTGGAGTAGCGGGAGGGCCGGGAATGAGCAGTTCTTC | CAWSSGRAGNEQFF | NA | TRBJ2-1 | TRBV30 | TRBD2
TGTGCCAGCAGCTTACTAGCGGGAGCCCTCACAGATACGCAGTATTTT | CASSLLAGALTDTQYF | NA | TRBJ2-3 | TRBV11-2 | TRBD2
TGTGCCTGGAGACTGATCAGGGGCTCTGGAAACACCATATATTTT | CAWRLIRGSGNTIYF | NA | TRBJ1-3 | TRBV30 | NA
TGTGCCAGCAGTTTGGAGGCTAACTATGGCTACACCTTC | CASSLEANYGYTF | few | TRBJ1-2 | TRBV25-1 | NA
TGTGCCAGCAGCCCTACGAGCGGGAGTTTCGACGAGCAGTACTTC | CASSPTSGSFDEQYF | few | TRBJ2-7 | TRBV28 | TRBD2
TGTGCCAGTACCGATGTGCGGCGGAATTCACCCCTCCACTTT | CASTDVRRNSPLHF | NA | TRBJ1-6 | TRBV19 | NA
TGTGCCAGCAGCTTAGTAGGAGCGGGGGTGAAAGAAAAACTGTTTTTT | CASSLVGAGVKEKLFF | NA | TRBJ1-4 | TRBV7-2 | NA
TGTGCCTCGCCAAGGGACAGGGGAAGCAATCAGCCCCAGCATTTT | CASPRDRGSNQPQHF | NA | TRBJ1-5 | TRBV30 | TRBD1